This T cell receptor beta chain was sequenced during a study of T cell clones after liver transplantation. Clones were sequenced by immunoSEQ multiplex PCR, and TCRdb holds only the in-frame ones, with some missing. Of some 10,000 clones listed, around 70% are singletons. The CDR3 covers 13 residues. V was pared by 6 bases and J by 0 bases, with 7 bases between. Germline assignment: CDR1 LNHNV and CDR2 YYDKDF (reference sequence). This clone was found once. The chain uses TRBV15 and TRBJ2-3; tentatively, D is TRBD2 (6 bases). The sequenced sample was CD4+ T cells from blood, obtained almost 33 months after liver transplant. The sequence derives from a human patient who received a liver transplant. The T cells may come from the graft donor. The CDR3 DNA sequence: TGTGCCACCAGGAGCGGGAGCACAGATACGCAGTATTTT. This sequence encodes CATRSGSTDTQYF.